This T cell receptor beta chain was retrieved from a study of T cell repertoires in cytomegalovirus infection. TCRdb reprocessed the reads with MiXCR, giving one entry per CDR3 protein. The sample carries approximately 500,000 distinct CDR3 sequences, around 11% recorded once. This clonotype was found once. Sample: PBMCs. The sequence came from a human donor in good health (CMV status not recorded). Some clones in this sample may be carry-over from other donors' samples.

The CDR3 protein is CASSVVRSRGEQFF. DNA for the CDR3: TGTGCCAGCAGCGTAGTGAGATCTAGGGGTGAGCAGTTCTTC. J is TRBJ2-1 and V is TRBV9; a possible D gene is TRBD1 (5 bases). CDR1 and CDR2 from the germline V gene are SGDLS and YYNGEE. This CDR3 is built from 14 residues. V dropped 0 bases and J dropped 9 bases, with 13 bases sitting between them.